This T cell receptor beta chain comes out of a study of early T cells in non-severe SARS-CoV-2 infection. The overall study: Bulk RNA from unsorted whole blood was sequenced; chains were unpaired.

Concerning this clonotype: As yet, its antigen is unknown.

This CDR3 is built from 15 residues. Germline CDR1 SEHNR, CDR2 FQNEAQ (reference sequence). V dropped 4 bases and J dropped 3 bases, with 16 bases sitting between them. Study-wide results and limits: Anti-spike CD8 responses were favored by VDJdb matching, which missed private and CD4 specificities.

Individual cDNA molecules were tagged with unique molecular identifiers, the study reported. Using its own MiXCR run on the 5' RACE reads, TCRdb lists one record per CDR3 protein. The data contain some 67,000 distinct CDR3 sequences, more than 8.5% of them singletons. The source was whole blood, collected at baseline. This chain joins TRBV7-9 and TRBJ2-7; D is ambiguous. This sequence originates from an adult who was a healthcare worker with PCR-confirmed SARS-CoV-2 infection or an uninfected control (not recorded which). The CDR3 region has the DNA TGTGCCAGCAGCTCACAAGAGGTGCGGAACTACGAGCAGTACTTC. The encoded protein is CASSSQEVRNYEQYF. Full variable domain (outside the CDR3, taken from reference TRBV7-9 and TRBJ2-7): DTGVSQNPRHKITKRGQNVTFRCDPISEHNRLYWYRQTLGQGPEFLTYFQNEAQLEKSRLLSDRFSAERPKGSFSTLEIQRTEQGDSAMYLCASSSQEVRNYEQYFGPGTRLTVT.